This TCR beta chain was captured in a study of CD8 T cells in ankylosing spondylitis. Study-level points and caveats: There was reportedly significant enrichment of clones that were disease-linked in matched ankylosing spondylitis synovial fluid.

Losses at the gene ends were 5 bases for V and 3 bases for J; bases not matched to a gene: 3. This CDR3 region has 15 residues. The germline V gene has CDR1 KGHDR and CDR2 SFDVKD. One entry per CDR3 protein results from TCRdb running MiXCR on the 5' RACE reads. Seen here are nearly 350,000 distinct CDR3 sequences, roughly 14% observed once, and the top ten hold about 1.1%. Concerning this clonotype itself: Its antigen is undetermined.

Sequencing used blood, either unsorted or a sorted T cell fraction (not recorded which). V and J are TRBV24-1 and TRBJ2-1; 10 positions agree with TRBD2. The receptor's source is a male donor with ankylosing spondylitis or in good health (not recorded which). The CDR3 coding sequence is TGTGCCACCAGTGTGGCTAGCGGGAGCTACAATGAGCAGTTCTTC. Translation: CATSVASGSYNEQFF.